These T cell receptor beta chains were read from a single sample in a study of blood T cell repertoires in COVID-19. Generated by immunoSEQ multiplex PCR, the TCRdb table keeps only in-frame clones and is missing some. The sample includes under 450,000 clones, roughly four fifths seen only once; the top ten take about 5.4%. Sequences were obtained from PBMCs or T cells enriched from blood (not recorded which). All receptors derive from a woman aged 50 to 60 who had recovered from COVID-19. The CDR3 runs from the conserved cysteine through the conserved F or W. Fields, in order: clone size, D gene, J gene, V gene, CDR3 protein, CDR3 DNA. The D gene is left open where the match is weak. Where a row states a size, it is once, few, many or the class of an expanded clone; other rows omit it.

NA,TRBD2,TRBJ2-5,TRBV3-1/TRBV3-2,CASSQRLAGYKETQYF,TGTGCCAGCAGCCAGCGACTAGCGGGCTACAAAGAGACCCAGTACTTC
NA,NA,TRBJ1-1,TRBV15,CATSRDGAITEAFF,TGTGCCACCAGCAGAGATGGGGCTATCACTGAAGCTTTCTTT
NA,TRBD1,TRBJ2-7,TRBV6-4,CARTGGPEQYF,TGTGCCAGAACAGGGGGGCCCGAGCAGTACTTC
NA,TRBD1,TRBJ2-5,TRBV5-6,CASSLWAGGWSETQYF,TGTGCCAGCAGCTTGTGGGCAGGGGGCTGGTCAGAGACCCAGTACTTC
few,NA,TRBJ2-3,TRBV19,CASSIGRGTDTQYF,TGTGCCAGTAGTATAGGACGGGGCACAGATACGCAGTATTTT
NA,TRBD1,TRBJ1-1,TRBV4-1,CASSLRDRVLNTEAFF,TGCGCCAGCAGCCTCCGGGACAGGGTTTTGAACACTGAAGCTTTCTTT
NA,NA,TRBJ1-1,TRBV5-4,CASSRQGNAEAFF,TGTGCCAGCAGTCGGCAGGGGAACGCTGAAGCTTTCTTT
NA,TRBD1,TRBJ1-1,TRBV30,CAWRGTGYTGTEAFF,TGTGCCTGGAGGGGGACAGGGTATACGGGCACTGAAGCTTTCTTT
NA,NA,TRBJ2-7,TRBV2,CASSLQGGYEQYF,TGTGCCAGCAGCTTACAGGGAGGGTACGAGCAGTACTTC
many,NA,TRBJ2-3,TRBV29-1,CSAAAPDYDTDTQYF,TGCAGCGCCGCGGCACCAGACTATGACACAGATACGCAGTATTTT
NA,NA,TRBJ2-2,TRBV6-2/TRBV6-3,CASSYRAGKGLTNTGELFF,TGTGCCAGCAGTTACAGGGCAGGGAAGGGGCTAACGAACACCGGGGAGCTGTTTTTT
NA,TRBD1,TRBJ1-6,TRBV19,CASSDRALSSPLHF,TGTGCCAGTAGTGACAGGGCTTTAAGTTCACCCCTCCACTTT
few,TRBD1,TRBJ1-1,TRBV5-6,CASSGQTGVGTEAFF,TGTGCCAGCAGCGGGCAGACAGGGGTTGGTACTGAAGCTTTCTTT
NA,TRBD1,TRBJ1-2,TRBV5-8,CASSPGTGGYGYTF,TGTGCCAGCAGCCCCGGGACAGGGGGCTATGGCTACACCTTC
once,TRBD2,TRBJ2-2,TRBV7-9,CASSLEGGLAGFF,TGTGCCAGCAGCTTAGAGGGGGGACTAGCCGGATTTTTT
NA,NA,TRBJ2-3,TRBV30,CAWSPPGHLVDTQYF,TGTGCCTGGAGTCCTCCGGGACATTTGGTAGATACGCAGTATTTT
NA,NA,TRBJ1-2,TRBV19,CASSISAGSGGGYTF,TGTGCCAGTAGTATATCCGCCGGGAGCGGCGGGGGCTACACCTTC
once,NA,TRBJ1-1,TRBV27,CASSPRGALMNTEAFF,TGTGCCAGCAGTCCACGCGGGGCCCTCATGAACACTGAAGCTTTCTTT
NA,TRBD1,TRBJ1-6,TRBV19,CASTSRDRDFSPLHF,TGTGCCAGTACCTCCCGGGACAGGGATTTTTCACCCCTCCACTTT
NA,TRBD1,TRBJ1-1,TRBV11-2,CASSLASGTGHTEAFF,TGTGCCAGCAGCTTAGCTTCCGGGACAGGGCACACTGAAGCTTTCTTT
NA,TRBD1,TRBJ1-3,TRBV19,CASGGRQGDRNTIYF,TGTGCCAGCGGGGGCCGACAGGGCGATAGGAACACCATATATTTT
NA,TRBD2,TRBJ2-7,TRBV7-2,CASRRAGEIYEQYF,TGTGCCAGCAGACGGGCGGGAGAAATCTACGAGCAGTACTTC
NA,NA,TRBJ2-7,TRBV27,CASRGRVGVYEQYF,TGTGCCAGCAGGGGCAGGGTAGGGGTTTACGAGCAGTACTTC
NA,TRBD1,TRBJ1-2,TRBV27,CASRRQGGSYGYTF,TGTGCCAGCCGAAGACAGGGGGGGAGCTATGGCTACACCTTC
NA,TRBD2,TRBJ2-7,TRBV5-4,CASSKGLAGDYEQYF,TGTGCCAGCAGCAAAGGACTAGCGGGAGATTACGAGCAGTACTTC
NA,NA,TRBJ2-5,TRBV4-2,CASSQDGSSTQETQYF,TGTGCCAGCAGCCAAGATGGGTCTAGCACACAAGAGACCCAGTACTTC
NA,TRBD1,TRBJ2-7,TRBV5-6,CASSTRTGLGIEQYF,TGTGCCAGCAGCACCAGGACAGGGCTGGGGATCGAGCAGTACTTC
few,TRBD1,TRBJ1-2,TRBV5-6,CASSAGQGVGGYTF,TGTGCCAGCAGCGCTGGACAGGGAGTGGGTGGCTACACCTTC
NA,TRBD2,TRBJ2-5,TRBV2,CASSDTGLAGARETQYF,TGTGCCAGCAGTGACACAGGACTAGCGGGGGCCCGGGAGACCCAGTACTTC
NA,TRBD2,TRBJ2-7,TRBV3-1/TRBV3-2,CASSPGGAGGFSYEQYF,TGTGCCAGCAGCCCAGGGGGAGCGGGAGGGTTCTCCTACGAGCAGTACTTC
NA,TRBD2,TRBJ2-3,TRBV9,CASSVAITTSADTQYF,TGTGCCAGCAGCGTAGCTATCACAACTAGCGCAGATACGCAGTATTTT
NA,TRBD1,TRBJ2-1,TRBV30,CAWQLGQNNEQFF,TGTGCCTGGCAGCTGGGACAGAACAATGAGCAGTTCTTC
NA,NA,TRBJ2-5,TRBV19,CASSTGSQETQYF,TGTGCCAGTAGTACCGGGTCCCAAGAGACCCAGTACTTC
NA,NA,TRBJ1-2,TRBV5-6,CASSLARVLGGYTF,TGTGCCAGCAGCTTAGCCAGGGTATTAGGTGGCTACACCTTC
once,TRBD1,TRBJ1-3,TRBV9,CASSLTTGVVGNTIYF,TGTGCCAGCAGCTTGACGACAGGGGTGGTTGGAAACACCATATATTTT
NA,TRBD1,TRBJ1-1,TRBV5-8,CASSTGTGGVSDTEAFF,TGTGCCAGCAGCACTGGGACAGGGGGCGTTTCGGACACTGAAGCTTTCTTT
NA,TRBD1,TRBJ1-4,TRBV5-1,CASSRGQGTFHF,TGCGCCAGCAGCAGAGGACAGGGCACTTTCCATTTT
NA,TRBD2,TRBJ2-1,TRBV5-1,CASSLGLAYHEQFF,TGCGCCAGCAGCTTGGGACTAGCGTATCATGAGCAGTTCTTC
NA,TRBD2,TRBJ2-3,TRBV5-4,CASSRTSGRDTDTQYF,TGTGCCAGCAGCCGGACTAGCGGGAGGGATACAGATACGCAGTATTTT
NA,TRBD1,TRBJ1-2,TRBV19,CATQALPGQPLYGYTF,TGTGCCACCCAGGCCCTTCCGGGACAGCCCCTCTATGGCTACACCTTC
few,NA,TRBJ1-4,TRBV7-9,CASSRGQQNEKLFF,TGTGCCAGCAGCCGAGGACAGCAGAATGAAAAACTGTTTTTT
NA,NA,TRBJ2-5,TRBV20-1,CSASLETQYF,TGCAGTGCTAGCTTGGAGACCCAGTACTTC
NA,TRBD1,TRBJ1-4,TRBV19,CAANPGGRGEKLFF,TGTGCCGCCAATCCAGGGGGGCGCGGTGAAAAACTGTTTTTT
NA,NA,TRBJ1-5,TRBV6-5,CASSLGGVGQPQHF,TGTGCCAGCAGCCTAGGGGGAGTTGGTCAGCCCCAGCATTTT
NA,NA,TRBJ1-1,TRBV20-1,CSASDNREAFF,TGCAGTGCTTCGGACAACCGTGAAGCTTTCTTT